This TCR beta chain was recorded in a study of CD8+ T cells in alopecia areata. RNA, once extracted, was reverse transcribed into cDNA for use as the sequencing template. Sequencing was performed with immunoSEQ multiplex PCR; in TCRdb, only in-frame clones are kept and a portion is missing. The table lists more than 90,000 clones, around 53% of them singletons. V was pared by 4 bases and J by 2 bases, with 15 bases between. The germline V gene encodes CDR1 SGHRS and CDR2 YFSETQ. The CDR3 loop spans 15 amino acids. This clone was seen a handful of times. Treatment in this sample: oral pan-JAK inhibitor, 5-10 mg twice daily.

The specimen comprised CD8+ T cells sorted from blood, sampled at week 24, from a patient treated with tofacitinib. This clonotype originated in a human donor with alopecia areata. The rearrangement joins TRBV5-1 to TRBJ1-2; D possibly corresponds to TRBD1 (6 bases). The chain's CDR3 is CASSDGQQKNYGYTF. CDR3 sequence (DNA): TGCGCCAGCAGCGACGGACAGCAAAAGAACTATGGCTACACCTTC.